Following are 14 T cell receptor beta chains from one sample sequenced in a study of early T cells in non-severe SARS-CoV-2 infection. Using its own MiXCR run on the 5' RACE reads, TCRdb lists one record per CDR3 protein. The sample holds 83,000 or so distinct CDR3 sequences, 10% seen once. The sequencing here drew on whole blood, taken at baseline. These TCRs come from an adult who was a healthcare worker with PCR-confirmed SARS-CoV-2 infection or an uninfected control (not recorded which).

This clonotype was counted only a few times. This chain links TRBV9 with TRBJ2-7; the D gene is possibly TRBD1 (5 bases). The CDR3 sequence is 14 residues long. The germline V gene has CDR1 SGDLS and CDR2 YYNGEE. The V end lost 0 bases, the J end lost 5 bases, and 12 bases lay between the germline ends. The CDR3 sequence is CASSVDRGPHEQYF. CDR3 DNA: TGTGCCAGCAGCGTAGATAGGGGCCCCCACGAGCAGTACTTC.

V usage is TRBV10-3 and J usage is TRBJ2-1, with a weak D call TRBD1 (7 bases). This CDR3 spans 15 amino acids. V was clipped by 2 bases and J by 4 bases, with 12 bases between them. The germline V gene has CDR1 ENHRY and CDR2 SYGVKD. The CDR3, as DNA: TGTGCCATCAGTGAGGGCGGGACAGTTTACAATGAGCAGTTCTTC. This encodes CAISEGGTVYNEQFF.

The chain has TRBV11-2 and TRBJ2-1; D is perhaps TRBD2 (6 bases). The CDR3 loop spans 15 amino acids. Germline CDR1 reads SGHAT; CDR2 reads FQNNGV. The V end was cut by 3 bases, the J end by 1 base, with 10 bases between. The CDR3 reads CASSFLSGSYNEQFF. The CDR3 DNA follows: TGTGCCAGCAGCTTCCTTAGCGGTTCCTACAATGAGCAGTTCTTC.

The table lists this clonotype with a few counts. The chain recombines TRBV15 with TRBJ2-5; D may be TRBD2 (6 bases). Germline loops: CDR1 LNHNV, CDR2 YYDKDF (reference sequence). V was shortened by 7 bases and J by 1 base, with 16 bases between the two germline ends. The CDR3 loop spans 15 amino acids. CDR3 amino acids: CATTKRAETQETQYF. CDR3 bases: TGTGCCACCACCAAGCGGGCGGAAACCCAAGAGACCCAGTACTTC. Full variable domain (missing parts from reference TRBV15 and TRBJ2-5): DAMVIQNPRYQVTQFGKPVTLSCSQTLNHNVMYWYQQKSSQAPKLLFHYYDKDFNNEADTPDNFQSRRPNTSFCFLDIRSPGLGDTAMYLCATTKRAETQETQYFGPGTRLLVL.

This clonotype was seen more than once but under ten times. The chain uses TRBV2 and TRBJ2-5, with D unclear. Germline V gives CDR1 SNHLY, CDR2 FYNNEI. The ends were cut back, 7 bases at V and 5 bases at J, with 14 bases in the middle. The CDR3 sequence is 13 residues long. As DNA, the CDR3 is TGTGCCAGCAAGCAGTTTTTTTCCGAGACCCAGTACTTC. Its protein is CASKQFFSETQYF.

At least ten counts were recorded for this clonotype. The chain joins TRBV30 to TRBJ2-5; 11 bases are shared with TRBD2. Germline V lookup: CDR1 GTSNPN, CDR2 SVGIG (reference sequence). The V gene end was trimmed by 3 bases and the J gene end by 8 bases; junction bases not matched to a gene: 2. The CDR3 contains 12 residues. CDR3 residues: CAWRLAGDTQYF. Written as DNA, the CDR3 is TGTGCCTGGAGACTAGCGGGAGACACCCAGTACTTC.

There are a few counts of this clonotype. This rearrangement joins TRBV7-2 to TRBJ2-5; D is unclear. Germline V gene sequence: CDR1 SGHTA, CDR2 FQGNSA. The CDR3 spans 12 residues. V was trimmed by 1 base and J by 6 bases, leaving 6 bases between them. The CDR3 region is CASSLVEKTQYF. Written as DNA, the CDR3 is TGTGCCAGCAGCTTAGTAGAGAAGACCCAGTACTTC.

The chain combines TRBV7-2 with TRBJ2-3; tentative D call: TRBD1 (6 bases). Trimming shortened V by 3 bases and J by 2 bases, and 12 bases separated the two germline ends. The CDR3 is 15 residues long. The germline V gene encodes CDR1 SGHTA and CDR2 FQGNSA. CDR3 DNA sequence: TGTGCCAGCAGCTTGCTGGGACACAACACAGATACGCAGTATTTT. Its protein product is CASSLLGHNTDTQYF.

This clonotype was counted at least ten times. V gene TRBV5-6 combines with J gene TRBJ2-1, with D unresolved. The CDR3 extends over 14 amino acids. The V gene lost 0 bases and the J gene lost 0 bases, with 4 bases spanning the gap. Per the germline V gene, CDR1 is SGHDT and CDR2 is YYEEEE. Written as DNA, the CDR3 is TGTGCCAGCAGCTTGGGACTCTCCTACAATGAGCAGTTCTTC. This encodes CASSLGLSYNEQFF. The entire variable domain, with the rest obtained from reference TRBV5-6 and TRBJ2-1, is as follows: DAGVTQSPTHLIKTRGQQVTLRCSPKSGHDTVSWYQQALGQGPQFIFQYYEEEERQRGNFPDRFSGHQFPNYSSELNVNALLLGDSALYLCASSLGLSYNEQFFGPGTRLTVL.

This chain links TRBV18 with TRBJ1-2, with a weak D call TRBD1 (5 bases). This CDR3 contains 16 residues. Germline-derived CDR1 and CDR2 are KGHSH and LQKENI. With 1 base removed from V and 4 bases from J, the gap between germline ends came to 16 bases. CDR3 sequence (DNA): TGTGCCAGCTCACCACAGCCTACAGGCCGACTCTATGGCTACACCTTC. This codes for CASSPQPTGRLYGYTF.

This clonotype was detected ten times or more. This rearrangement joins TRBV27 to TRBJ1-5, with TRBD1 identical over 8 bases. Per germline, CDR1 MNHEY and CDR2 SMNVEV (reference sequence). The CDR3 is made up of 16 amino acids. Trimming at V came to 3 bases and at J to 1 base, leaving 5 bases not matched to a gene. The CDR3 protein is CASSFTGTGSNQPQHF. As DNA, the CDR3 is TGTGCCAGCAGTTTCACCGGGACAGGCAGCAATCAGCCCCAGCATTTT.

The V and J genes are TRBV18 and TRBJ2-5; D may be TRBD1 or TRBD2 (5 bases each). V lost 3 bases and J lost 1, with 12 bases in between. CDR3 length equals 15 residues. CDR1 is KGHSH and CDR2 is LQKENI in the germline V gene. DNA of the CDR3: TGTGCCAGCTCACCGTTGGGGGTTACCCAAGAGACCCAGTACTTC. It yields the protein CASSPLGVTQETQYF.

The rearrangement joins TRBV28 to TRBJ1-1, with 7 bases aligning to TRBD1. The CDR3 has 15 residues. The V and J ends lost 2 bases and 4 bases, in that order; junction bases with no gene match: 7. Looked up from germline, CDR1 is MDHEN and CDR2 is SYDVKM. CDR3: CASSLLRQGLTEAFF. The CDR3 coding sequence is TGTGCCAGCAGTTTACTCCGACAGGGACTCACTGAAGCTTTCTTT.

In DNA, the CDR3 is TGTGCCAGCAGTTTACGGGGCTTATCCTACAATGAGCAGTTCTTC. Amino acid sequence: CASSLRGLSYNEQFF. The chain uses TRBV12-3 or TRBV12-4 and TRBJ2-1; perhaps D is TRBD1 or TRBD2 (5 bases each). The CDR3 has 15 residues. Trimming took off 2 bases at V and 1 base at J, with 9 bases between the two ends.